The entry below gives a single T cell receptor (beta chain) sequence along with its context. Its antigen remains unidentified. A much larger clone differs from this one at a single base, so this may be a read error. TCRdb redid the calling of the reads with MiXCR, one entry per CDR3 protein. Among roughly 230,000 distinct CDR3 sequences listed, approximately 6.7% were seen once. This sample is part of a study of T cell repertoires in cytomegalovirus infection. Study-level background: It can be stated that public TCR beta signatures indicated CMV infection as well as a matching HLA type. General observations from the study: People with CMV and the relevant HLA were identified by cumulative public TCR beta family frequency. The response measured ex vivo was dominated by TCR beta clonotypes (HLA-C-restricted and CMV-specific).

V was clipped by 3 bases and J by 4 bases, with 16 bases between them. Germline lookup yields CDR1 DFQATT and CDR2 SNEGSKA (reference sequence). This CDR3 is built from 14 residues. The V gene is TRBV20-1, the J gene TRBJ2-7; D is possibly TRBD2 (6 bases). This receptor was taken from a human donor in good health (CMV status not recorded). Some clones in this sample may be carry-over from other donors' samples. The sequencing sample was made of PBMCs. CDR3: CSARSWVGGYEQYF. For the CDR3, the DNA is TGCAGTGCTAGGTCTTGGGTCGGGGGTTACGAGCAGTACTTC.